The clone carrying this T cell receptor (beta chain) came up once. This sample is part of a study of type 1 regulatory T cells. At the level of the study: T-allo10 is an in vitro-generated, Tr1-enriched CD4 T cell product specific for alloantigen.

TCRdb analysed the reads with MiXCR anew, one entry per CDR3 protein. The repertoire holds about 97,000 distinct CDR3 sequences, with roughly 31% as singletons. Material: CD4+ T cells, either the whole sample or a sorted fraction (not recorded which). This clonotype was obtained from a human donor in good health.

CDR3 DNA sequence: TGTGCCAGCAGTCCCGGGGACAGATCGTATAGCAATCAGCCCCAGCATTTT. It codes for CASSPGDRSYSNQPQHF. The V call is TRBV12-3 or TRBV12-4, the J call TRBJ1-5; TRBD1 matches 7 bases. This CDR3 contains 17 residues. V was pared by 5 bases and J by 0 bases, with 10 bases of the junction left unmatched.